The entry that follows covers one TCR beta chain sequence. Its antigen remains unidentified. No conserved phenylalanine or tryptophan ends this CDR3, so it is likely a read error. Rearranged TRB sequences spanning V, D and J segments were amplified in a multiplex touch-down PCR with a mixed TRB-A/B primer pool. Illumina adapters and sample indices were attached to the amplicons in two consecutive PCR reactions using Phusion HS II polymerase. After gel purification with the NucleoSpin Gel and PCR Clean-up kit, the amplicons were checked using Qubit and an Agilent 2100 Bioanalyzer. Sequencing of libraries was carried out on an Illumina MiSeq in 600-cycle, single-indexed, paired-end runs. The published analysis was carried out like this. Processing of the TRB sequences was carried out with MiXCR versions 2.12 and 3.0.5. A clone was defined as each unique CDR3 nucleotide sequence, and only productive sequences supported by at least two reads were kept. Shannon diversity, evenness, clonality (one minus evenness), and alpha-parameterized diversity profiles from alpha 0 to 5 were included as repertoire metrics. The IGoR algorithm was used to calculate generation probabilities of clones in the paired pre- and post-chemotherapy samples. Clones were called with MiXCR by TCRdb after fastp trimmed the public reads at Q25, and only in-frame beta chains were retained. Entries are consolidated by CDR3 protein sequence, retaining the most common genes and DNA. The V and J calls were determined by TCRdb, not by the authors. The sample table lists around 2,000 distinct CDR3 sequences, roughly three fifths of them with a count of one. The ten largest make up roughly three fifths of the sample.

TCR beta rearrangements were amplified from genomic DNA isolated from peripheral blood, not from sorted cells or RNA. The sample belongs to a study of T cell repertoires in aging, cancer and after chemotherapy (dated by TCRdb to the late 2010s). With regard to the full study: Donors spanned six age groups from 30 or younger to 70 or older, with at least three individuals per group. Paired pre- and post-chemotherapy samples in the hematological group came from chronic lymphocytic leukemia patients treated with fludarabine- or bendamustine-based regimens. Approximately 8.4 million TCR reads were contained in the full dataset. The study profiled peripheral blood TCR beta repertoires from healthy donors and cancer patients to examine immunoaging and T cell reconstitution after chemotherapy. The cohort comprised some 220 cancer patients, over 90 with hematological and fewer than 140 with solid cancers, plus 95 healthy donors as a reference group. Broad study findings and their caveats: Lymphoid organ infiltration was present in the hematological cancer patients, and this infiltration may itself impair thymic emigration or the expansion of peripheral T cells. In both cancer cohorts, median generation probability rose over the chemotherapy interval, which suggests that the repertoire was reconstituted through rebound thymic output. In healthy donors, the drop in TCR diversity with age came mainly from a loss of richness, whereas in cancer patients a loss of evenness also played a part. Untreated patients with hematological or solid cancers showed significantly lower blood TCR diversity and higher clonality than age-matched healthy donors. According to the authors, the repertoire data do not permit conclusions about immunological memory after chemotherapy.

V loses 5 bases, J loses 2 bases, and the germline ends lie 13 bases apart. A total of 15 residues make up the CDR3, ends included. Only the CDR3 DNA stays, 45 bases, in frame from base 1. CDR1 and CDR2 are read off the germline V gene (reference sequence) as MNHNY and SVGAGI. The chain is assembled from TRBV6-6 and TRBJ2-1; the D gene could be TRBD1 or TRBD2, each one agreeing over 5 bases. Sequenced input: blood. The sequence came from a human donor with a blood cancer. The CDR3 protein sequence reads: CASSPGTGAYNEQFL. The DNA sequence is as follows: TGTGCCAGCAGTCCCGGGACCGGCGCCTACAATGAGCAGTTCTTA.